This T cell receptor beta chain was recovered during a study of T cell changes during pregnancy in multiple sclerosis. Only in-frame clones appear in the TCRdb table, and some are missing; sequencing was by immunoSEQ multiplex PCR. The sample records about 24,000 clones, around 90% being singletons. Trimming shortened V by 0 bases and J by 10 bases, and 10 bases separated the two germline ends. Germline V gives CDR1 LNHNV, CDR2 YYDKDF (reference sequence). CDR3 length equals 13 residues. The sequencing used CD4+ T cells from peripheral blood mononuclear cells, collected in the second trimester of pregnancy. The V gene is TRBV15, the J gene TRBJ1-3; D not certain. This TCR was recovered from a female donor in good health, enrolled as a control in a pregnancy study. This chain's CDR3 is CATSRDRYGTIYF. In DNA form, the CDR3 reads TGTGCCACCAGCAGAGACCGTTACGGGACCATATATTTT. The variable domain in full, completed from reference TRBV15 and TRBJ1-3, reads DAMVIQNPRYQVTQFGKPVTLSCSQTLNHNVMYWYQQKSSQAPKLLFHYYDKDFNNEADTPDNFQSRRPNTSFCFLDIRSPGLGDTAMYLCATSRDRYGTIYFGEGSWLTVV.